These 11 T cell receptor beta chains came from one sample sequenced in a study of neurological immune-mediated disorders. Time point indicated: technical triplicate 3. TCRdb reprocessed the 5' RACE reads with MiXCR, giving one entry per CDR3 protein. Of some 30,000 distinct CDR3 sequences detected, about 15% appear once; the ten largest clones hold 4.5% to 5%. Material: CD4+ T cells from blood. These receptors all stem from a female donor with HTLV-1-associated myelopathy (HAM/TSP).

This clonotype was seen at least ten times. The chain joins TRBV5-5 to TRBJ1-2; D call uncertain. V dropped 1 base and J dropped 3 bases, with 13 bases sitting between them. Germline V lookup: CDR1 SGHKS, CDR2 YYEKEE (reference sequence). This CDR3 has 15 residues. The CDR3 DNA sequence: TGTGCCAGCAGCTTGAGTGACGGCGCCGACTATGGCTACACCTTC. Protein: CASSLSDGADYGYTF.

This clonotype appeared a few times. This sequence joins TRBV3-1 and TRBJ2-3, with 8 bases that match TRBD1. The CDR3 is made up of 14 amino acids. Germline CDR1 is LGHDT and CDR2 is YNNKEL (reference sequence). V was clipped by 4 bases and J by 5 bases; unmatched bases: 5. CDR3 sequence (DNA): TGTGCCAGCAGCCGAGGACAGGGCCAAGATACGCAGTATTTT. Its translation: CASSRGQGQDTQYF.

This clonotype is labeled medium-sized. CDR3 DNA sequence: TGTGCCAGCAGTTTGGTTACAGGGGGCACCGGGGAGCTGTTTTTT. The encoded protein is CASSLVTGGTGELFF. V gene TRBV12-3 or TRBV12-4 combines with J gene TRBJ2-2; 8 positions agree with TRBD1. There are 15 residues in the CDR3. V was clipped by 3 bases and J by 4 bases; unmatched bases: 4.

This clonotype was seen repeatedly, ten times or more. The chain joins TRBV5-1 to TRBJ2-2; D is unresolved. CDR3 length: 15 amino acids. Trimming left V 4 bases short and J 1 base short, with 11 bases between. In germline, CDR1 is SGHRS, CDR2 YFSETQ. The CDR3 DNA follows: TGCGCCAGCAGCCGCACGCCGGTGAACACCGGGGAGCTGTTTTTT. Protein: CASSRTPVNTGELFF.

The sample holds many counts of this clonotype. The rearrangement uses TRBV20-1 and TRBJ1-2; D is perhaps TRBD1 (5 bases). Germline CDR1 reads DFQATT; CDR2 reads SNEGSKA (reference sequence). The CDR3 runs 14 residues. The V and J ends lost 5 bases and 3 bases respectively, with 16 bases between them. The DNA for the CDR3 is TGCAGTGCTTCGGGACGAGGGAGACACTATGGCTACACCTTC. Protein product: CSASGRGRHYGYTF.

In this sample, this clonotype turned up many times. The chain links TRBV5-1 to TRBJ2-1, with D uncertain. Trimming cost V 1 base and J 1 base, with 6 bases left between them. This CDR3 region has 14 residues. The germline CDR1 and CDR2 sequences are SGHRS and YFSETQ. CDR3 sequence (DNA): TGCGCCAGCAGCTTGCTGGGATCCTACAATGAGCAGTTCTTC. This sequence encodes CASSLLGSYNEQFF.

This clonotype was detected ten times or more. This rearrangement joins TRBV7-8 to TRBJ2-7; D is possibly TRBD1 (5 bases). This CDR3 is 14 amino acids long. V was clipped by 1 base and J by 5 bases, with 12 bases between them. Germline assignment: CDR1 SGHVS and CDR2 FQNEAQ. The CDR3 sequence is CASSLVLQGNEQYF. Here the CDR3 DNA reads TGTGCCAGCAGCTTAGTTCTGCAGGGAAACGAGCAGTACTTC. Combining the CDR3 with reference TRBV7-8 and TRBJ2-7 gives the whole variable domain GAGVSQSPRYKVAKRGQDVALRCDPISGHVSLFWYQQALGQGPEFLTYFQNEAQLDKSGLPSDRFFAERPEGSVSTLKIQRTQQEDSAVYLCASSLVLQGNEQYFGPGTRLTVT.

This clonotype was seen once. Because the CDR3's place on the DNA is in doubt, the DNA is left out and the CDR3 is given as listed by TCRdb. The chain combines TRBV5-1 with TRBJ2-1; TRBD1, the table's D call, was not compared with the DNA. CDR1 and CDR2 from the germline V gene are SGHRS and YFSETQ. The CDR3 has 21 residues if both end residues are counted. CDR3 residues: CASSFYICSALGLGEYNEQFF.

Ten or more counts support this clonotype. CDR3 sequence (DNA): TGTGCCAGCAGCCATAGGACAGGAGCGAACACCGGGGAGCTGTTTTTT. Translation: CASSHRTGANTGELFF. The V gene is TRBV14, the J gene TRBJ2-2, with 7 bases that match TRBD1. CDR3 length: 16 residues. V was pared by 3 bases and J by 0 bases, with 4 bases of the junction left unmatched. Germline V lookup: CDR1 SGHDN, CDR2 FVKESK.

In this sample, this clonotype turned up many times. The genes are TRBV20-1 and TRBJ1-4; perhaps TRBD1 as D (6 bases). V lost 3 bases to trimming and J lost 8 bases, with 13 bases between them. Germline CDR1 is DFQATT and CDR2 is SNEGSKA (reference sequence). The CDR3 runs to 13 residues. Written as DNA, the CDR3 is TGCAGTGCTAGCAGGGGACCGTCCGAAAAACTGTTTTTT. Protein sequence: CSASRGPSEKLFF.

This clonotype was counted ten times or more. The chain recombines TRBV5-5 with TRBJ2-1; 8 bases line up with TRBD2. CDR1 and CDR2 from the germline V gene are SGHKS and YYEKEE (reference sequence). J lost 9 bases, V lost 0 bases, and 17 bases had no gene match. The CDR3 runs to 18 residues. CDR3 in DNA: TGTGCCAGCAGCTTGGTGGTGCATCACGGGGCGGGAGGCGGTGAGCAGTTCTTC. Translation gives CASSLVVHHGAGGGEQFF.